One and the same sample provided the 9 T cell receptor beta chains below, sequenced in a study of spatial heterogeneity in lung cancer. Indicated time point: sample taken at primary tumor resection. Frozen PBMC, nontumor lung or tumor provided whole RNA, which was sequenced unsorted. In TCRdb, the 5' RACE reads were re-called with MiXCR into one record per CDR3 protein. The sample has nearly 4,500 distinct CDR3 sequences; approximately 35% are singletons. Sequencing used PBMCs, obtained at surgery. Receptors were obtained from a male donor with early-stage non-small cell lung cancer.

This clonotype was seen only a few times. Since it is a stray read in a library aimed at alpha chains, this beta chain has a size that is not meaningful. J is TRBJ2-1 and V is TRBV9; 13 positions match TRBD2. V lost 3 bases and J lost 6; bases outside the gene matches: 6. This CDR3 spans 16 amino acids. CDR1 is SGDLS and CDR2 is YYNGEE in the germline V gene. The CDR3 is CASSAFWTSGSNEQFF. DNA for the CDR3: TGTGCCAGCAGCGCCTTCTGGACTAGCGGGAGCAATGAGCAGTTCTTC.

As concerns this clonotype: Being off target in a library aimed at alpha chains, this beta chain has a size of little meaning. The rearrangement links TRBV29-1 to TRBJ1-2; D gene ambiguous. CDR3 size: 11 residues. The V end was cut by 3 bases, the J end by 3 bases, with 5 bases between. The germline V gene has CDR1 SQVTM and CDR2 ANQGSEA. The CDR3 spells CSVDYDYGYTF. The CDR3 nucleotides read TGCAGCGTTGACTATGACTATGGCTACACCTTC. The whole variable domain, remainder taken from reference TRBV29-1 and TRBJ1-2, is SAVISQKPSRDICQRGTSLTIQCQVDSQVTMMFWYRQQPGQSLTLIATANQGSEATYESGFVIDKFPISRPNLTFSTLTVSNMSPEDSSIYLCSVDYDYGYTFGSGTRLTVV.

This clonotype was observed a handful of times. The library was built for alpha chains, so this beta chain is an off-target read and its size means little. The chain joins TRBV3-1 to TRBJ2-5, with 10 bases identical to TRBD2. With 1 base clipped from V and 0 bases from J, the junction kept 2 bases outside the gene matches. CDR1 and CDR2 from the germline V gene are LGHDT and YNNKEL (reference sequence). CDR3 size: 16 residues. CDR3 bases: TGTGCCAGCAGCCAAGGACTAGCGGGTAACCAAGAGACCCAGTACTTC. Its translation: CASSQGLAGNQETQYF.

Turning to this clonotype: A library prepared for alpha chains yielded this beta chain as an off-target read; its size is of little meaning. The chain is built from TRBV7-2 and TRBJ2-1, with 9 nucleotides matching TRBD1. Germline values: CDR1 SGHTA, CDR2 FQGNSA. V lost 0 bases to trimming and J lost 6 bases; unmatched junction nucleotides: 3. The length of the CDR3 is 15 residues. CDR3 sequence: CASSLAGQGFNEQFF. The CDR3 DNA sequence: TGTGCCAGCAGCTTAGCGGGACAGGGATTCAATGAGCAGTTCTTC.

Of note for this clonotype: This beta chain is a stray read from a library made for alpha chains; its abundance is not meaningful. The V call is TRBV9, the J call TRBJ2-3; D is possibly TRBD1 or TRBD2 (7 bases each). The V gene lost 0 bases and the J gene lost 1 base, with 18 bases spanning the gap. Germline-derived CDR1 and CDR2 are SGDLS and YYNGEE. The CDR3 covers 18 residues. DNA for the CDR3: TGTGCCAGCAGCGTAGATGTGGGCAGGGGGGGAGGCACAGATACGCAGTATTTT. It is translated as CASSVDVGRGGGTDTQYF.

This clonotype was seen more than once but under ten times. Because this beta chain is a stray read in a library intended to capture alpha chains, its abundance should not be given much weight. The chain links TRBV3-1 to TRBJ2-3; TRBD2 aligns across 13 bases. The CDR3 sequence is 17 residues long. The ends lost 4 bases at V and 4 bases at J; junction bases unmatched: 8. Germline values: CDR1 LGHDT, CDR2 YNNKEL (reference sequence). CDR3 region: CASSPTSLAGGPDTQYF. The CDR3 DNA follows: TGTGCCAGCAGCCCCACCTCACTAGCGGGAGGGCCAGATACGCAGTATTTT.

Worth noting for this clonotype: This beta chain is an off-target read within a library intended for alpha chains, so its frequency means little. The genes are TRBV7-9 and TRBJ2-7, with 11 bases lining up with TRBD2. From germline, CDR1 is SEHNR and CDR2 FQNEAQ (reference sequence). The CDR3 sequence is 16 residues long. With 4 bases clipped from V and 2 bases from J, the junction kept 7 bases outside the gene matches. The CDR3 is CASSSLNSGRAYEQYF. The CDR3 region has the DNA TGTGCCAGCAGCTCCCTAAATAGCGGGAGGGCCTACGAGCAGTACTTC.

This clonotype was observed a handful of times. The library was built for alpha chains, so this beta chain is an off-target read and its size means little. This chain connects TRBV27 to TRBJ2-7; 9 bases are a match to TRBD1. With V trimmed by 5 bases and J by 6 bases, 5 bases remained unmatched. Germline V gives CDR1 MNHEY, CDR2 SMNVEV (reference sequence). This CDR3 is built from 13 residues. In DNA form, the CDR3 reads TGTGCCAGCAGTCAACGGACAGGGGCCGAGCAGTACTTC. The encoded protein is CASSQRTGAEQYF.

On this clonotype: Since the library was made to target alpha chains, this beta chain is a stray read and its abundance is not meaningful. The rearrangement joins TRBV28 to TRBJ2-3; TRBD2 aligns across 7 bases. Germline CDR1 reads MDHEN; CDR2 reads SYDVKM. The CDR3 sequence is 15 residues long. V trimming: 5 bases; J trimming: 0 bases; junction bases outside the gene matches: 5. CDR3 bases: TGTGCCAGCAGTGAGGCGGGAGTAAGCACAGATACGCAGTATTTT. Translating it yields CASSEAGVSTDTQYF.